Sequencing of this T cell receptor beta chain was carried out in a study of CD8 T cells in ankylosing spondylitis. V shed 1 base and J shed 5 bases, with 5 bases lying between them. Germline V gene sequence: CDR1 MGHRA, CDR2 YSYEKL. The CDR3 extends over 12 amino acids. This clonotype was counted a few times. Its target is not known. General observations from the study: Clones tied to disease were said to be significantly enriched in matched ankylosing spondylitis synovial fluid. A subset of motif variants has previously been described in the synovial fluid and blood of reactive arthritis. Seemingly characteristic of ankylosing spondylitis blood was a TCR beta motif consisting of eight highly homologous variants.

Library preparation for TCR beta used quantitative 5'-RACE with molecular barcodes. TCRdb re-derived calls from the 5' RACE reads in MiXCR, one entry per CDR3 protein. Of approximately 440,000 distinct CDR3 sequences in the sample, 15% to 20% were seen once. This sequence originates from a male donor with ankylosing spondylitis. The chain couples TRBV4-1 to TRBJ1-2, with D unresolved. The sequenced sample consisted of blood, either unsorted or a sorted T cell fraction (not recorded which). In DNA form, the CDR3 reads TGCGCCAGCAGCCAAGCCCAGTATGGCTACACCTTC. The encoded protein is CASSQAQYGYTF.